A single sample is the source of the 23 T cell receptor beta chains below, sequenced in a study of blood T cell repertoires in COVID-19. Generated by immunoSEQ multiplex PCR, the TCRdb table keeps only in-frame clones and is missing some. This table has about 68,000 clones, 90% appearing once. The specimen was peripheral blood. The receptors were sampled from a human donor in a cohort sampled during active COVID-19.

The CDR3 loop is CASSFPNHLQGAKLDNEQFF. For the CDR3, the DNA is TGCGCCAGCAGCTTCCCCAATCACCTACAGGGGGCAAAACTTGACAATGAGCAGTTCTTC. The chain has TRBV5-1 and TRBJ2-1, with 9 bases that match TRBD1. The CDR3 runs to 20 residues. J was trimmed by 5 bases and V by 2 bases; bases with no gene match: 20. Germline CDR1 is SGHRS and CDR2 is YFSETQ.

The chain employs TRBV19 and TRBJ2-3; D possibly corresponds to TRBD2 (5 bases). Trimming took 1 base from V and 0 from J, leaving 5 bases between them. This CDR3 contains 14 residues. The germline CDR1 and CDR2 sequences are LNHDA and SQIVND (reference sequence). The CDR3 region is CASSIAGSTDTQYF. The CDR3 DNA is TGTGCCAGTAGTATAGCGGGGAGCACAGATACGCAGTATTTT.

Only one count was recorded for this clone. The J gene is TRBJ2-7, the V gene TRBV7-9, with D possibly TRBD2 on 7 matching bases. Trimming cost V 6 bases and J 5 bases, with 14 bases left between them. The CDR3 totals 13 residues. Germline assignment: CDR1 SEHNR and CDR2 FQNEAQ (reference sequence). The CDR3 DNA follows: TGTGCCAGCAGGACGGGGGGCAGGAACGAGCAGTACTTC. As protein: CASRTGGRNEQYF.

Written as DNA, the CDR3 is TGTGCCACCAGCAGAGATCAGGGTATGAATTCACCCCTCCACTTT. Its protein product is CATSRDQGMNSPLHF. V gene TRBV15 combines with J gene TRBJ1-6, with a tentative D call TRBD1 (5 bases). Germline CDR1 reads LNHNV; CDR2 reads YYDKDF (reference sequence). Trimming shortened V by 0 bases and J by 7 bases, and 10 bases separated the two germline ends. This CDR3 contains 15 residues.

This sequence joins TRBV25-1 and TRBJ2-1, with 11 bases matching TRBD2. J was trimmed by 12 bases and V by 2 bases; bases with no gene match: 6. Germline lookup yields CDR1 MGHDK and CDR2 SYGVNS. The CDR3 totals 14 residues. The CDR3 DNA follows: TGTGCCAGCAGTGAAATGGGACTAGCGGAAGCGCAGTTCTTC. Residues: CASSEMGLAEAQFF.

This chain links TRBV9 with TRBJ2-3, with 12 positions matching TRBD2. CDR3 size: 13 residues. Trimming removed 6 bases from V and 6 bases from J; junction bases left unmatched: 2. The V gene's germline CDR1 is SGDLS and CDR2 YYNGEE. In nucleotides, the CDR3 is TGTGCCAGCACCGGGACTAGCGGGGATACGCAGTATTTT. Protein sequence: CASTGTSGDTQYF.

This chain uses TRBV18 with TRBJ1-2, with 9 bases identical to TRBD1. The CDR3 totals 17 residues. Trimming took 2 bases from V and 4 from J; bases not matched to a gene: 11. The germline V gene has CDR1 KGHSH and CDR2 LQKENI. CDR3 residues: CASSPSGTMGQGYGYTF. For the CDR3, the DNA is TGTGCCAGCTCACCATCGGGGACTATGGGACAGGGCTATGGCTACACCTTC.

Only one count was recorded for this clone. This chain uses TRBV11-3 with TRBJ1-1; TRBD1 matches 8 bases. The CDR3 is made up of 15 amino acids. The germline gives CDR1 SGHNT, CDR2 YENEEA. With V trimmed by 4 bases and J by 2 bases, 6 bases remained unmatched. CDR3: CASSSGTGTNTEAFF. The DNA for the CDR3 is TGTGCCAGCAGCTCCGGGACAGGCACTAACACTGAAGCTTTCTTT.

The gene calls are TRBV5-1 and TRBJ2-3; TRBD2 matches at 10 bases. This CDR3 has 18 amino acids. CDR1 and CDR2 (germline): SGHRS, YFSETQ. Germline trimming cut 0 bases from V and 1 base from J; bases unmatched to any gene: 8. In DNA, the CDR3 is TGCGCCAGCAGCTTGGAGTCTGGGCTAGCGGGGGGCACAGATACGCAGTATTTT. This codes for CASSLESGLAGGTDTQYF.

This chain uses TRBV24-1 with TRBJ2-5, with a possible D match to TRBD2 (6 bases). Looked up from germline, CDR1 is KGHDR and CDR2 is SFDVKD. This CDR3 spans 14 amino acids. V was shortened by 3 bases and J by 5 bases, with 12 bases between the two germline ends. The chain's CDR3 is CATSDAGPRETQYF. The CDR3, as DNA: TGTGCCACCAGTGATGCGGGACCACGGGAGACCCAGTACTTC.

V gene TRBV11-2 combines with J gene TRBJ1-2; weak D call: TRBD1 (6 bases). V was clipped by 2 bases and J by 0 bases, with 19 bases between them. This CDR3 has 18 amino acids. Germline CDR1 is SGHAT and CDR2 is FQNNGV. CDR3 in DNA: TGTGCCAGCAGCTTAACGACGCTTCAGGGGCGAACTAACTATGGCTACACCTTC. Translation gives CASSLTTLQGRTNYGYTF.

The V call is TRBV2, the J call TRBJ2-2; 7 nucleotides match TRBD2. The V segment lost 5 bases and the J segment 4 bases; nucleotides outside the gene matches: 4. This CDR3 contains 14 residues. CDR1 and CDR2 (germline): SNHLY, FYNNEI. As DNA, the CDR3 is TGTGCCAGCAGTCCGGGAGGTGGCACCGGGGAGCTGTTTTTT. Translation: CASSPGGGTGELFF. The full variable domain, its missing parts supplied by reference TRBV2 and TRBJ2-2, is EPEVTQTPSHQVTQMGQEVILRCVPISNHLYFYWYRQILGQKVEFLVSFYNNEISEKSEIFDDQFSVERPDGSNFTLKIRSTKLEDSAMYFCASSPGGGTGELFFGEGSRLTVL.

The V gene is TRBV18, the J gene TRBJ2-7, with TRBD1 matching 7 bases. Trimming at V came to 3 bases and at J to 7 bases, leaving 6 bases not matched to a gene. From germline, CDR1 is KGHSH and CDR2 LQKENI. The CDR3 loop spans 13 amino acids. This CDR3 reads CASSPPTGWEQYF. Here the CDR3 DNA reads TGTGCCAGCTCACCCCCGACAGGGTGGGAGCAGTACTTC.

The chain recombines TRBV5-5 with TRBJ2-2; TRBD1 aligns across 8 bases. V shed 1 base, J shed 7 bases, and the junction held 6 bases outside the gene matches. Germline V gene sequence: CDR1 SGHKS, CDR2 YYEKEE (reference sequence). The CDR3 totals 15 residues. In nucleotides, the CDR3 is TGTGCCAGCAGCTTGAACCAGGGGGCGGGCGGGGAGCTGTTTTTT. Protein product: CASSLNQGAGGELFF.

This sequence joins TRBV3-1 (or the pseudogene TRBV3-2) and TRBJ2-7; D is uncertain. Germline values: CDR1 LGHDT, CDR2 YNNKEL (reference sequence). The CDR3 has 15 amino acids. Trimming stripped 0 bases from V and 3 bases from J, with 12 bases between. The CDR3 spells CASSQEDFSGYEQYF. CDR3 bases: TGTGCCAGCAGCCAAGAGGATTTTTCGGGCTACGAGCAGTACTTC.

The chain combines TRBV11-2 with TRBJ1-1; D remains ambiguous. The CDR3 runs 16 residues. V dropped 1 base and J dropped 0 bases, with 12 bases sitting between them. Germline values: CDR1 SGHAT, CDR2 FQNNGV. CDR3: CASSLGSAGMNTEAFF. CDR3 DNA: TGTGCCAGCAGCTTAGGCTCTGCGGGCATGAACACTGAAGCTTTCTTT. The full variable domain, in which reference TRBV11-2 and TRBJ1-1 provide the parts outside the CDR3, is EAGVAQSPRYKIIEKRQSVAFWCNPISGHATLYWYQQILGQGPKLLIQFQNNGVVDDSQLPKDRFSAERLKGVDSTLKIQPAKLEDSAVYLCASSLGSAGMNTEAFFGQGTRLTVV.

This clone has only one observation. V and J are TRBV28 and TRBJ1-6; D perhaps matches TRBD1 (6 bases). V lost 4 bases and J 8 bases, leaving 18 bases between the germline ends. Germline lookup yields CDR1 MDHEN and CDR2 SYDVKM. The length of the CDR3 is 16 residues. The CDR3 region has the DNA TGTGCCAGCAGTTCCCCACAGGGAGGGTTACATTCACCCCTCCACTTT. Protein product: CASSSPQGGLHSPLHF.

J is TRBJ2-2 and V is TRBV18; D might be TRBD1 (5 bases). The germline V gene encodes CDR1 KGHSH and CDR2 LQKENI. V dropped 6 bases and J dropped 1 base, with 15 bases sitting between them. This CDR3 spans 16 amino acids. The CDR3 sequence is CASSPAQGMNTGELFF. The CDR3, as DNA: TGTGCCAGCTCTCCGGCCCAGGGAATGAACACCGGGGAGCTGTTTTTT.

The J gene is TRBJ2-5, the V gene TRBV28, with 8 positions matching TRBD2. The CDR3 length is 18 residues. V lost 4 bases and J lost 5; bases outside the gene matches: 18. CDR1 is MDHEN, CDR2 SYDVKM, per germline. This chain's CDR3 is CASSSTILKRGREETQYF. The DNA for the CDR3 is TGTGCCAGCAGTTCTACCATACTAAAGCGGGGGAGGGAGGAGACCCAGTACTTC. Full variable domain (remainder filled in from reference TRBV28 and TRBJ2-5): DVKVTQSSRYLVKRTGEKVFLECVQDMDHENMFWYRQDPGLGLRLIYFSYDVKMKEKGDIPEGYSVSREKKERFSLILESASTNQTSMYLCASSSTILKRGREETQYFGPGTRLLVL.

The CDR3 region has the DNA TGCGCCAGCAGCAAACCCCGGGGGGGCTCCTACAATGAGCAGTTCTTC. Amino acids: CASSKPRGGSYNEQFF. V is TRBV4-3 and J is TRBJ2-1; 8 bases fit TRBD2. V lost 5 bases, J lost 0 bases, and 6 bases stayed unmatched. Looked up from germline, CDR1 is LGHNA and CDR2 is YSLEER. The CDR3 spans 16 residues.

The chain combines TRBV30 with TRBJ2-5; unclear D gene. Deletions cut 1 base from V and 5 bases from J, with 5 bases between. Germline CDR1 and CDR2: GTSNPN and SVGIG (reference sequence). This CDR3 is built from 11 residues. CDR3 sequence (DNA): TGTGCCTGGAGTGGGGCGGAGACCCAGTACTTC. This translates into CAWSGAETQYF.

This chain connects TRBV19 to TRBJ1-6; a possible D gene is TRBD1 (5 bases). V lost 8 bases and J 8 bases, leaving 13 bases between the germline ends. From germline, CDR1 is LNHDA and CDR2 SQIVND (reference sequence). The CDR3 runs to 13 residues. CDR3 bases: TGTGCCAGTGGTGCTACAGGTGATTCACCCCTCCACTTT. It encodes CASGATGDSPLHF.

V gene TRBV15 combines with J gene TRBJ2-7; D may be TRBD1 (6 bases). Trimming removed 2 bases from V and 2 bases from J, with 10 bases in between. The CDR3 is 14 residues long. Germline V gene sequence: CDR1 LNHNV, CDR2 YYDKDF (reference sequence). The CDR3 protein is CATSRTTGAYEQYF. CDR3 DNA sequence: TGTGCCACCAGCAGAACGACAGGAGCCTACGAGCAGTACTTC.